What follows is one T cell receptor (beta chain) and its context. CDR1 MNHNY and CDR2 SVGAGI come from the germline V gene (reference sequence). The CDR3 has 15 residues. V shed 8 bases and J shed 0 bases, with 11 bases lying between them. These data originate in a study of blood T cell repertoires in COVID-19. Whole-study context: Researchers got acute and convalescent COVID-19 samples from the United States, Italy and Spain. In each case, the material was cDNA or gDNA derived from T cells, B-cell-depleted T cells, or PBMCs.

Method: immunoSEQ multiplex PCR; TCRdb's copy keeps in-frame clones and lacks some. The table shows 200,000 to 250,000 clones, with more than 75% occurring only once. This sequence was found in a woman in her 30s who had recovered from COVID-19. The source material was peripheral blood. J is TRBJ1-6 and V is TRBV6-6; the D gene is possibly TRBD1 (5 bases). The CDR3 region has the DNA TGTGCCAGCGAAGACAGTAGCTCCTATAATTCACCCCTCCACTTT. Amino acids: CASEDSSSYNSPLHF.